The rows below give T cell receptor beta chains drawn from one sample of a study of blood T cell repertoires in COVID-19. This table comes from immunoSEQ multiplex PCR, and its TCRdb copy is limited to in-frame clones, with some not included. The data hold over 250,000 clones, with over 75% observed a single time. Sequenced material: peripheral blood. The source is a woman between 55 and 75 years old with acute or convalescent COVID-19. The CDR3 runs from the conserved cysteine through the conserved F or W. D genes are given only for firm matches. Some rows mark clone size as missing; the rest say once, few, many or name a class of expanded clone.

D | J | size | V | DNA | CDR3
. | TRBJ1-2 | . | TRBV12-3/TRBV12-4 | TGTGCCAGCAGTTTGGTGGCAGACTACACCTTC | CASSLVADYTF
. | TRBJ1-6 | . | TRBV6-5 | TGTGCCAGCAGTTACTCGGATCAGGTTAACAATTCACCCCTCCACTTT | CASSYSDQVNNSPLHF
TRBD1 | TRBJ2-3 | . | TRBV28 | TGTGCCAGCAGCCCTAGTGGGCCAGGGGGAACCACAGATACGCAGTATTTT | CASSPSGPGGTTDTQYF
. | TRBJ1-6 | . | TRBV6-2/TRBV6-3 | TGTGCCAGCAGTTACGGACACCAGAATTCACCCCTCCACTTT | CASSYGHQNSPLHF
. | TRBJ1-6 | . | TRBV6-5 | TGTGCCAACGGCAGGGAGGCGAATAATTCACCCCTCCACTTT | CANGREANNSPLHF
TRBD2 | TRBJ2-1 | . | TRBV13 | TGTGCCAGCAGCTACTGGACTAGTGGGTTGAATGAGCAGTTCTTC | CASSYWTSGLNEQFF
. | TRBJ2-3 | . | TRBV7-6 | TGTGCCAGCAGCTTAGGACAGGGACTTAGCACAGATACGCAGTATTTT | CASSLGQGLSTDTQYF
TRBD1 | TRBJ2-5 | . | TRBV28 | TGTGCCAGCAGTTCCTCCGGGACAGGGAAGGGAGAGACCCAGTACTTC | CASSSSGTGKGETQYF
TRBD2 | TRBJ2-7 | . | TRBV7-3 | TGTGCCAGCAGCCCTAGCGGGGGAAGCTCCTACGAGCAGTACTTC | CASSPSGGSSYEQYF
. | TRBJ2-1 | once | TRBV7-6 | TGTGCCAGCTCCCCGAGCTCCTACAATGAGCAGTTCTTC | CASSPSSYNEQFF
. | TRBJ2-7 | . | TRBV19 | TGTGCCAGTAGTATGAGCACTCTTTCCTACGAGCAGTACTTC | CASSMSTLSYEQYF
. | TRBJ1-4 | . | TRBV24-1 | TGTGCCACCAGTGAACCGGGACAAGTTAATGAAAAACTGTTTTTT | CATSEPGQVNEKLFF
. | TRBJ2-2 | . | TRBV6-1 | TGTGCCAGCAGTGAAAAGAGTGGGACACTAACCGGGGAGCTGTTTTTT | CASSEKSGTLTGELFF
. | TRBJ1-6 | . | TRBV27 | TGTGCCAGCAGTACACAGGGTTCCTATAATTCACCCCTCCACTTT | CASSTQGSYNSPLHF
. | TRBJ2-7 | . | TRBV7-2 | TGTGCCAGCAGCTTTCGTGAGGCTACCTACGAGCAGTACTTC | CASSFREATYEQYF
. | TRBJ1-2 | . | TRBV7-9 | TGTGCCAGCAGCCCCGACAGGATAAGGTTCGGAGGCTACACCTTC | CASSPDRIRFGGYTF
. | TRBJ1-1 | once | TRBV28 | TGTGCCAGCAGTTTCCCCTACTTTGCAGGGAACACTGAAGCTTTCTTT | CASSFPYFAGNTEAFF
. | TRBJ1-1 | . | TRBV29-1 | TGCAGCGTTGAGCAGGGGTACAACACTGAAGCTTTCTTT | CSVEQGYNTEAFF
. | TRBJ1-4 | . | TRBV14 | TGTGCCAGCAGCCAAGGCGGCAGGGGCGGTGAAAAACTGTTTTTT | CASSQGGRGGEKLFF
. | TRBJ2-7 | . | TRBV20-1 | TGCAGTGCAACAGGGGGGGGCGAGCAGTACTTC | CSATGGGEQYF
TRBD1 | TRBJ1-2 | . | TRBV28 | TGTGCCAGCAGTTTGGGACAGAACTATGGCTACACCTTC | CASSLGQNYGYTF
TRBD1 | TRBJ1-6 | . | TRBV9 | TGTGCCAGCAGTGTTTTAGACAGGGGTAGTTCACCCCTCCACTTT | CASSVLDRGSSPLHF
TRBD2 | TRBJ2-2 | . | TRBV7-3 | TGTGCCAGTAAGGGAGGGCCCACCGGGGAGCTGTTTTTT | CASKGGPTGELFF
. | TRBJ1-1 | . | TRBV30 | TGTGCCTGGAGTCGCGACTGGAACACTGAAGCTTTCTTT | CAWSRDWNTEAFF
. | TRBJ1-6 | . | TRBV7-3 | TGTGCCAGCAGCTTAGCTTCCGTAGGAGACTCACCCCTCCACTTT | CASSLASVGDSPLHF
TRBD2 | TRBJ2-5 | once | TRBV2 | TGTGCCAGCAGTGAGGGGGAACTAGCGGGGGATGAGACCCAGTACTTC | CASSEGELAGDETQYF
. | TRBJ2-5 | . | TRBV12-3/TRBV12-4 | TGTGCCAGCAGCGGCGGGAAAGAGACCCAGTACTTC | CASSGGKETQYF
. | TRBJ2-2 | . | TRBV5-6 | TGTGCCAGCAGCCCTCTGGGGACACCCCATTCCGGGGAGCTGTTTTTT | CASSPLGTPHSGELFF
. | TRBJ2-1 | . | TRBV19 | TGTGCCAGTACCCCTCAGGGTTTATCTTTTAGTAATGAGCAGTTCTTC | CASTPQGLSFSNEQFF
. | TRBJ1-4 | . | TRBV24-1 | TGTGCCACCAGTGATGCCGTGGGGGGAGAAAAACTGTTTTTT | CATSDAVGGEKLFF
. | TRBJ1-1 | . | TRBV30 | TGTGCCTGGAGCCAGACAGTGTTGAACACTGAAGCTTTCTTT | CAWSQTVLNTEAFF
TRBD2 | TRBJ2-7 | . | TRBV9 | TGTGCCAGCAGCAAAGGCCTAGCGGGAGACGGGTACGAGCAGTACTTC | CASSKGLAGDGYEQYF
TRBD1 | TRBJ2-3 | . | TRBV5-6 | TGTGCCAGCAGCGGCGGACAGGCCAACACAGATACGCAGTATTTT | CASSGGQANTDTQYF
. | TRBJ1-2 | once | TRBV29-1 | TGCAGCCTCGGTGGGCAGAATAAGGGCTACACCTTC | CSLGGQNKGYTF
. | TRBJ1-4 | . | TRBV19 | TGTGCCAGTAGTATCAATACAGGGACGGCTAATGAAAAACTGTTTTTT | CASSINTGTANEKLFF
. | TRBJ2-3 | . | TRBV19 | TGTGCCAGTAGTATCGGCGGGGTGAGCACAGATACGCAGTATTTT | CASSIGGVSTDTQYF
. | TRBJ2-3 | . | TRBV5-1 | TGCGCCAGCAGCTTGGGGGCCCTAGCGAGCACAGATACGCAGTATTTT | CASSLGALASTDTQYF
TRBD1 | TRBJ1-1 | . | TRBV5-1 | TGCGCCAGCAGCTTGGCGTCAGGGGGCCTCGACACTGAAGCTTTCTTT | CASSLASGGLDTEAFF
TRBD1 | TRBJ1-1 | . | TRBV5-1 | TGCGCCAGCAGGCAAGGGACAGCCAACACTGAAGCTTTCTTT | CASRQGTANTEAFF
. | TRBJ2-5 | once | TRBV7-9 | TGTGCCAGCAGCTTAGTTGCTCAGGGAGAGACCCAGTACTTC | CASSLVAQGETQYF
TRBD1 | TRBJ2-3 | . | TRBV28 | TGTGCCAGCAGGGGTGGCGGACAGGGGTCTGCAGATACGCAGTATTTT | CASRGGGQGSADTQYF
TRBD2 | TRBJ2-1 | once | TRBV30 | TGTGCCTGGAGTGCCCTATCCCTAGCGGGAGGGAGCTCCTACAATGAGCAGTTCTTC | CAWSALSLAGGSSYNEQFF
. | TRBJ2-7 | . | TRBV29-1 | TGCAGCGGCGGCGACTGCTGGAGCTCCTACGAGCAGTACTTC | CSGGDCWSSYEQYF
. | TRBJ2-7 | . | TRBV20-1 | TGCTCGGAAGGAGTAGGCTCCGAGCAGTACTTC | CSEGVGSEQYF
TRBD2 | TRBJ2-7 | . | TRBV18 | TGTGCCAGCTCCCCCCCGGGGGGCGGGAGGAACGAGCAGTACTTC | CASSPPGGGRNEQYF
TRBD1 | TRBJ2-7 | . | TRBV2 | TGTGCCAGCAGTTCCTTGACAGGGTCCTACGAGCAGTACTTC | CASSSLTGSYEQYF
. | TRBJ2-3 | . | TRBV28 | TGTGCCAGCAGTTTTACGAGAGTTGGCACAGATACGCAGTATTTT | CASSFTRVGTDTQYF
. | TRBJ1-1 | . | TRBV28 | TGTGCCACAGGTGGGCTCCGGGGTGAAGCTTTCTTT | CATGGLRGEAFF
. | TRBJ1-1 | . | TRBV6-4 | TGTGCCAGCAGCCAACCGAGAGCTCCTGAAGCTTTCTTT | CASSQPRAPEAFF
. | TRBJ2-1 | . | TRBV12-5 | TGTGCTAGTGGTTTGGCTCTCGGCGGGGAGCAGTTCTTC | CASGLALGGEQFF
TRBD2 | TRBJ2-1 | . | TRBV23-1 | TGCGCCAGCAGTCACCACAGGGGGACTAGCGGGAAGAGCTCCTACAATGAGCAGTTCTTC | CASSHHRGTSGKSSYNEQFF
TRBD1 | TRBJ1-6 | once | TRBV18 | TGTGCCAGCTCACGGGACAGGGGGCAAATTTCACCCCTCCACTTT | CASSRDRGQISPLHF
TRBD1 | TRBJ1-3 | few | TRBV11-2 | TGTGCCAGCAGCCGGAGGACAGGGGGAGTTTTAGCTGGAAACACCATATATTTT | CASSRRTGGVLAGNTIYF
. | TRBJ2-1 | . | TRBV7-3 | TGTGCCAGCAGCTTACGTCCCGGATGGAGCGGCGACAATGAGCAGTTCTTC | CASSLRPGWSGDNEQFF
. | TRBJ1-6 | . | TRBV7-2 | TGTGCCAGCAGCCCCAGGGTCCGCAGGGTCGGGTCACCCCTCCACTTT | CASSPRVRRVGSPLHF